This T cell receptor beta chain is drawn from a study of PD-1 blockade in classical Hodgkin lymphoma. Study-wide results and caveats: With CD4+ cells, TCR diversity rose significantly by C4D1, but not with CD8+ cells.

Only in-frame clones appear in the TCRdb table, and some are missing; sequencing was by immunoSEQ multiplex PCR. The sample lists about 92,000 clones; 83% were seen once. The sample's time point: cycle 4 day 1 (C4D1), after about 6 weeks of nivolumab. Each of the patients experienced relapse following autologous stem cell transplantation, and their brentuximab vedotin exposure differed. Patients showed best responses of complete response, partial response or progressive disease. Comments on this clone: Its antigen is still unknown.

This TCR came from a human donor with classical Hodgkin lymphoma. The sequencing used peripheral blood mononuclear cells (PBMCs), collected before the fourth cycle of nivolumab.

CDR3 in amino acids: CASSGGIRTDTQYF. The DNA of the CDR3 is TGTGCCAGCTCGGGAGGGATACGCACAGATACGCAGTATTTT. The V call is TRBV6-1, the J call TRBJ2-3; 8 nucleotides agree with TRBD2. Germline V gene data show CDR1 as MNHNS and CDR2 as SASEGT. Trimming at V came to 8 bases and at J to 1 base, leaving 5 bases not matched to a gene. This CDR3 comprises 14 residues.